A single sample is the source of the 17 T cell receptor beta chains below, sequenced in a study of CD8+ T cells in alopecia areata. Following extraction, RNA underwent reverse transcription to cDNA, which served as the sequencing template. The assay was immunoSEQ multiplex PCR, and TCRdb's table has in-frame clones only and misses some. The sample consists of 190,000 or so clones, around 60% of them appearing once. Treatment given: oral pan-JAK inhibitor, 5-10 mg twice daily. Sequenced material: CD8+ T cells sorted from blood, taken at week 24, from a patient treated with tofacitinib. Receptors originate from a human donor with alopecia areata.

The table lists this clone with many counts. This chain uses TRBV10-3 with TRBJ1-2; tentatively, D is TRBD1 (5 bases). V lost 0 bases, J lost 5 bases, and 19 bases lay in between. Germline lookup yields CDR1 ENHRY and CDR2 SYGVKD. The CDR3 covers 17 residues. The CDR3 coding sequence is TGTGCCATCAGTGAGTCGAAAGGTTCCCCCAGGGTTTATGGCTACACCTTC. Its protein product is CAISESKGSPRVYGYTF.

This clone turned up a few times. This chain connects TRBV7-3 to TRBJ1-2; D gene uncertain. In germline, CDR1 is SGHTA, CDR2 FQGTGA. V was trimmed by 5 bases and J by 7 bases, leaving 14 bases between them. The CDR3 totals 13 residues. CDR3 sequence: CASSASSNGGYTF. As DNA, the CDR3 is TGTGCCAGCAGCGCGTCTAGTAACGGTGGCTACACCTTC. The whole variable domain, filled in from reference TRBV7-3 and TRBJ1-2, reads GAGVSQTPSNKVTEKGKYVELRCDPISGHTALYWYRQSLGQGPEFLIYFQGTGAADDSGLPNDRFFAVRPEGSVSTLKIQRTERGDSAVYLCASSASSNGGYTFGSGTRLTVV.

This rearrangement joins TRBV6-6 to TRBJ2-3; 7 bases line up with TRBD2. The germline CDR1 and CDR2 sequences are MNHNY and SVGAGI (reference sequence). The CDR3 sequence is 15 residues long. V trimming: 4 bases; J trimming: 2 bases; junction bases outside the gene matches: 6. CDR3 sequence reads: CASSFGAGDTDTQYF. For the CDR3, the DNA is TGTGCCAGCAGTTTTGGGGCGGGGGACACAGATACGCAGTATTTT.

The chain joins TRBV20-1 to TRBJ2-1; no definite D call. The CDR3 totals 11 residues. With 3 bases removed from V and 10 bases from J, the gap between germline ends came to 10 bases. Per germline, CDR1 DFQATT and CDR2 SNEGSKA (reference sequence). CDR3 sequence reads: CSARDVEEQFF. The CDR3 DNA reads TGCAGTGCTAGGGACGTTGAGGAGCAGTTCTTC.

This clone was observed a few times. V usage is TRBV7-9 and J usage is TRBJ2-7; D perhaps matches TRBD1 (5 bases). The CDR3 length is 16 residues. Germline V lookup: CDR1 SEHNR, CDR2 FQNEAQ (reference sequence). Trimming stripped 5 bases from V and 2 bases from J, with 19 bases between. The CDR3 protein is CASSPQWRQGAYEQYF. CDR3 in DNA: TGTGCCAGCAGCCCACAGTGGCGGCAGGGCGCCTACGAGCAGTACTTC.

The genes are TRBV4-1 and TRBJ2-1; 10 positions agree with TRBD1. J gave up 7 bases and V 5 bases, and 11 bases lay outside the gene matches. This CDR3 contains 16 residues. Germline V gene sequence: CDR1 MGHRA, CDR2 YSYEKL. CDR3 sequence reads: CASSNKDGTGVNEQFF. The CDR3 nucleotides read TGCGCCAGCAGCAATAAGGACGGGACAGGGGTTAATGAGCAGTTCTTC.

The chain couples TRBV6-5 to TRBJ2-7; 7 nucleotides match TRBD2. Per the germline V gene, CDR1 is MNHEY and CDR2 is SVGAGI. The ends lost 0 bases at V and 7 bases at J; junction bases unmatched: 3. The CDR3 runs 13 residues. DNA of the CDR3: TGTGCCAGCAGTTACTCTTGGGGGGGTGAGCAGTACTTC. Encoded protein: CASSYSWGGEQYF.

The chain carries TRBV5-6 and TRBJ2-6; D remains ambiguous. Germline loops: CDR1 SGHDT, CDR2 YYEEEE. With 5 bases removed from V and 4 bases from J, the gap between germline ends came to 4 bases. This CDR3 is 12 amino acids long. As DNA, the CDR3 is TGTGCCAGCAGGTCCGGGGCCAACGTCCTGACTTTC. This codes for CASRSGANVLTF.

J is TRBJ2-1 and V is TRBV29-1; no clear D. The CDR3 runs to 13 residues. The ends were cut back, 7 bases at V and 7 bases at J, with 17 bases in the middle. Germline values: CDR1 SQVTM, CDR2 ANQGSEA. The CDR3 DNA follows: TGCAGCGCCGGGTCTCTCATTAGGAATGAGCAGTTCTTC. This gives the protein CSAGSLIRNEQFF.

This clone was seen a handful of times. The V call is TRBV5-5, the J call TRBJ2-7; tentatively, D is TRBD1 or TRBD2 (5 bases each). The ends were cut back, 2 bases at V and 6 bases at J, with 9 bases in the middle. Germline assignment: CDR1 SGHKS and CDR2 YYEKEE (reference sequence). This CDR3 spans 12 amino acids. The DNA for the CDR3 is TGTGCCAGCAGCTTTTCAGGGAGCGAGCAGTACTTC. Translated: CASSFSGSEQYF. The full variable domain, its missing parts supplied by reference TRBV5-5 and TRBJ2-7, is DAGVTQSPTHLIKTRGQQVTLRCSPISGHKSVSWYQQVLGQGPQFIFQYYEKEERGRGNFPDRFSARQFPNYSSELNVNALLLGDSALYLCASSFSGSEQYFGPGTRLTVT.

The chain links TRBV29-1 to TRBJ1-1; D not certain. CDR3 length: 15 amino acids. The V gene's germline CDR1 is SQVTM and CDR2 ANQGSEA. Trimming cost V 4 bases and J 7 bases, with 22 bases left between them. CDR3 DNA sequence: TGCAGCGTTGTATGGGCAGCATCCAGCCAAAGTGAAGCTTTCTTT. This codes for CSVVWAASSQSEAFF.

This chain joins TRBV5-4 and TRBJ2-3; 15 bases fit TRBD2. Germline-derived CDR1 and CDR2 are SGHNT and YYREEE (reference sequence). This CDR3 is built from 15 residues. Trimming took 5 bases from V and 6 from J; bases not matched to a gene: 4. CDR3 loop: CASRGLAGGHDTQYF. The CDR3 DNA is TGTGCCAGCAGGGGACTAGCGGGGGGTCACGATACGCAGTATTTT.

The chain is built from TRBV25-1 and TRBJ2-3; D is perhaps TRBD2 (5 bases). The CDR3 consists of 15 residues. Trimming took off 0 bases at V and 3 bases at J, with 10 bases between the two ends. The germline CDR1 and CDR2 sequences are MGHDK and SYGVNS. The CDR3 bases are TGTGCCAGCAGTGAATACACCGGAGGTACAGATACGCAGTATTTT. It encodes CASSEYTGGTDTQYF.

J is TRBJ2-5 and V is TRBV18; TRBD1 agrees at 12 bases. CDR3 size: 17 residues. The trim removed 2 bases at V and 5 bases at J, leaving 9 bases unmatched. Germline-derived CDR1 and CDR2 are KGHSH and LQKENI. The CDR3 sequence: CASSPSPGTGGAETQYF. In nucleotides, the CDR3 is TGTGCCAGCTCACCAAGTCCCGGGACAGGGGGCGCGGAGACCCAGTACTTC.

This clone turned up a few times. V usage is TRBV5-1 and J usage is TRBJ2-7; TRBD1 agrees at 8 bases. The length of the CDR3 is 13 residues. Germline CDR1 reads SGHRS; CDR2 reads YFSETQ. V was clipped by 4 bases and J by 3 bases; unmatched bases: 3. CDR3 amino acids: CASSRGQDYEQYF. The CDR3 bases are TGCGCCAGCAGCAGGGGACAGGACTACGAGCAGTACTTC.

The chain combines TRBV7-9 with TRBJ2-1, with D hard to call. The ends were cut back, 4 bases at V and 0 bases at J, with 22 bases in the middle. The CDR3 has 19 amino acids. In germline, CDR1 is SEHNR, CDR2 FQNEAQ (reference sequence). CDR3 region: CASSSPLSPRSSSYNEQFF. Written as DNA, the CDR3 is TGTGCCAGCAGCTCACCCCTGTCCCCACGATCCAGCTCCTACAATGAGCAGTTCTTC.

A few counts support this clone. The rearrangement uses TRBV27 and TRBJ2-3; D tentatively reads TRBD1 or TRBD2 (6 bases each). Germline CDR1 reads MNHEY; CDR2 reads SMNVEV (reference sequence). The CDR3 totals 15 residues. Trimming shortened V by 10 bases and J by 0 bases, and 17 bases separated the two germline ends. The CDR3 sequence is CATRRGWTSTDTQYF. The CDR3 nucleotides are TGTGCCACCCGGAGGGGGTGGACTAGCACAGATACGCAGTATTTT.